These 26 T cell receptor beta chains were all obtained from the same sample, sequenced in a study of shared clonotypes between healthy human individuals. Only in-frame clones appear in the TCRdb table, and some are missing; sequencing was by immunoSEQ multiplex PCR. The top ten hold under 0.15% of the sample, which has some 2.1 million clones, roughly 94% seen once. Sequencing was done on a sample of naive CD4+ T cells sorted from blood. The subset is: CD45RA+ positively selected. These receptors were taken from a man in his late teens or twenties in good health.

The chain links TRBV10-3 to TRBJ1-2; 7 bases are a match to TRBD1. After removal of 5 bases from V and 2 bases from J, the junction contained 5 bases not matched to a gene. This CDR3 contains 14 residues. CDR1 and CDR2 from the germline V gene are ENHRY and SYGVKD. CDR3 nucleotide sequence: TGTGCCATCAGTTTACCAGGGGGGAACTATGGCTACACCTTC. This translates into CAISLPGGNYGYTF.

This chain uses TRBV27 with TRBJ1-6; the D gene is possibly TRBD1 (5 bases). V was pared by 4 bases and J by 7 bases, with 11 bases between. The CDR3 runs 14 residues. Per germline, CDR1 MNHEY and CDR2 SMNVEV (reference sequence). The DNA of the CDR3 is TGTGCCAGCAGTTCGGGACGGGGAAATTCACCCCTCCACTTT. It encodes CASSSGRGNSPLHF.

This clone showed up just a few times. The rearrangement links TRBV5-5 to TRBJ2-7; a possible D gene is TRBD1 (5 bases). V lost 4 bases, J lost 2 bases, and 13 bases lay in between. This CDR3 contains 14 residues. The germline gives CDR1 SGHKS, CDR2 YYEKEE (reference sequence). CDR3 DNA sequence: TGTGCCAGCAGCCCCAGGCAGGGTGCCTACGAGCAGTACTTC. This encodes CASSPRQGAYEQYF.

V usage is TRBV7-9 and J usage is TRBJ1-1; perhaps TRBD1 as D (5 bases). This CDR3 has 12 residues. V was pared by 5 bases and J by 9 bases, with 13 bases between. The V gene's germline CDR1 is SEHNR and CDR2 FQNEAQ (reference sequence). The CDR3 nucleotides are TGTGCCAGCAGCCTCGACAGAAATCAAGCTTTCTTT. It is translated as CASSLDRNQAFF. The full variable domain, with the rest looked up from reference TRBV7-9 and TRBJ1-1, is DTGVSQNPRHKITKRGQNVTFRCDPISEHNRLYWYRQTLGQGPEFLTYFQNEAQLEKSRLLSDRFSAERPKGSFSTLEIQRTEQGDSAMYLCASSLDRNQAFFGQGTRLTVV.

The chain is built from TRBV10-3 and TRBJ2-5; D perhaps matches TRBD2 (6 bases). The CDR3 extends over 12 amino acids. Germline CDR1 and CDR2: ENHRY and SYGVKD. V lost 10 bases and J 3 bases, leaving 12 bases between the germline ends. Here the CDR3 reads CATEGLKETQYF. The CDR3 DNA is TGTGCCACGGAGGGTTTGAAAGAGACCCAGTACTTC.

This clone has just one count. The V and J genes are TRBV7-9 and TRBJ2-7; the match to TRBD1 covers 10 bases. This CDR3 has 15 residues. Germline CDR1 and CDR2: SEHNR and FQNEAQ (reference sequence). Trimming cost V 2 bases and J 5 bases; bases outside gene matches: 6. CDR3 amino acids: CASSLRRDRGHEQYF. The CDR3 DNA is TGTGCCAGCAGCTTACGCCGGGACAGGGGCCACGAGCAGTACTTC. The whole variable domain, remainder taken from reference TRBV7-9 and TRBJ2-7, is DTGVSQNPRHKITKRGQNVTFRCDPISEHNRLYWYRQTLGQGPEFLTYFQNEAQLEKSRLLSDRFSAERPKGSFSTLEIQRTEQGDSAMYLCASSLRRDRGHEQYFGPGTRLTVT.

The gene calls are TRBV5-1 and TRBJ2-1; no clear D. CDR3 length: 15 amino acids. The V gene lost 2 bases and the J gene lost 0 bases, with 9 bases spanning the gap. The germline V gene encodes CDR1 SGHRS and CDR2 YFSETQ. CDR3 sequence: CASSLSSNSYNEQFF. The CDR3 DNA follows: TGCGCCAGCAGCTTATCCAGCAACTCCTACAATGAGCAGTTCTTC.

The chain has TRBV7-9 and TRBJ2-3; weak D call: TRBD2 (5 bases). The CDR3 runs 15 residues. Trimming pared 2 bases from V and 3 bases from J, leaving 12 bases between. Germline V gene data show CDR1 as SEHNR and CDR2 as FQNEAQ (reference sequence). The CDR3 DNA sequence: TGTGCCAGCAGCTTATCAGCGAGGAGGACAGATACGCAGTATTTT. Translation: CASSLSARRTDTQYF.

This chain links TRBV27 with TRBJ1-2; the D gene is possibly TRBD1 (6 bases). Trimming pared 8 bases from V and 4 bases from J, leaving 17 bases between. The CDR3 length is 14 residues. Germline V gives CDR1 MNHEY, CDR2 SMNVEV (reference sequence). The CDR3: CASSYVGTRYGYTF. For the CDR3, the DNA is TGTGCCAGCTCATATGTCGGGACACGCTATGGCTACACCTTC.

The chain combines TRBV27 with TRBJ2-7; 7 bases match TRBD1. The CDR3 runs to 14 residues. After removal of 0 bases from V and 3 bases from J, the junction contained 2 bases not matched to a gene. The germline CDR1 and CDR2 sequences are MNHEY and SMNVEV (reference sequence). The CDR3 loop reads CASSLSTGSYEQYF. Here the CDR3 DNA reads TGTGCCAGCAGTTTATCGACAGGGAGCTACGAGCAGTACTTC.

V is TRBV7-8 and J is TRBJ1-1; perhaps TRBD1 as D (6 bases). Germline V lookup: CDR1 SGHVS, CDR2 FQNEAQ. The CDR3 contains 13 residues. Trimming cost V 4 bases and J 5 bases, with 11 bases left between them. The CDR3 spells CASSSQGITEAFF. The CDR3, as DNA: TGTGCCAGCAGCTCACAGGGAATTACTGAAGCTTTCTTT.

V is TRBV9 and J is TRBJ2-7; tentative D call: TRBD1 (6 bases). The CDR3 runs 15 residues. The V gene's germline CDR1 is SGDLS and CDR2 YYNGEE. The V end lost 0 bases, the J end lost 4 bases, and 14 bases lay between the germline ends. CDR3 loop: CASSVERGIPYEQYF. The CDR3 region has the DNA TGTGCCAGCAGCGTAGAAAGGGGGATACCTTACGAGCAGTACTTC. The whole variable domain, filled in from reference TRBV9 and TRBJ2-7, reads DSGVTQTPKHLITATGQRVTLRCSPRSGDLSVYWYQQSLDQGLQFLIQYYNGEERAKGNILERFSAQQFPDLHSELNLSSLELGDSALYFCASSVERGIPYEQYFGPGTRLTVT.

This clone was counted once. The V and J genes are TRBV18 and TRBJ1-6; D unresolved. Germline V gives CDR1 KGHSH, CDR2 LQKENI. This CDR3 contains 15 residues. The V gene lost 2 bases and the J gene lost 3 bases, with 8 bases spanning the gap. The CDR3 DNA follows: TGTGCCAGCTCACCAAACCGCCTCTATAATTCACCCCTCCACTTT. It codes for CASSPNRLYNSPLHF. The whole variable domain, filled in from reference TRBV18 and TRBJ1-6, reads NAGVMQNPRHLVRRRGQEARLRCSPMKGHSHVYWYRQLPEEGLKFMVYLQKENIIDESGMPKERFSAEFPKEGPSILRIQQVVRGDSAAYFCASSPNRLYNSPLHFGNGTRLTVT.

The chain's CDR3 is CAWAPGQSYSPLHF. The CDR3 DNA sequence: TGTGCCTGGGCCCCGGGACAGAGCTATTCACCCCTCCACTTT. V usage is TRBV30 and J usage is TRBJ1-6; 7 nucleotides align to TRBD1. Germline V gives CDR1 GTSNPN, CDR2 SVGIG (reference sequence). The CDR3 has 14 amino acids. J gave up 8 bases and V 5 bases, and 9 bases lay outside the gene matches.

The CDR3 DNA is TGTGCCAGCAGCGTAAGTTCATCCATGAACACTGAAGCTTTCTTT. Translating it yields CASSVSSSMNTEAFF. The V call is TRBV9, the J call TRBJ1-1, with D unresolved. The CDR3 spans 15 residues. V gave up 1 base and J gave up 0 bases, with 10 bases separating them. Germline V gene data show CDR1 as SGDLS and CDR2 as YYNGEE.

The chain combines TRBV10-3 with TRBJ1-3; D is possibly TRBD1 (5 bases). The V end lost 3 bases, the J end lost 0 bases, and 9 bases lay between the germline ends. The CDR3 is 15 amino acids. The germline V gene has CDR1 ENHRY and CDR2 SYGVKD. The CDR3 sequence is CAISDTTVSGNTIYF. The CDR3 DNA sequence: TGTGCCATCAGTGATACGACAGTCTCTGGAAACACCATATATTTT.

As regards this clone: A much larger clone differs by one base, so this may be a read error. This sequence joins TRBV13 and TRBJ1-2, with unresolved D. Germline lookup yields CDR1 PRHDT and CDR2 FYEKMQ (reference sequence). The CDR3 is 12 amino acids. The ends were cut back, 2 bases at V and 5 bases at J, with 6 bases in the middle. CDR3 sequence (DNA): TGTGCCAGCAGCTTACGGGATTATGGCTACACCTTC. It translates to CASSLRDYGYTF.

The chain carries TRBV19 and TRBJ1-2, with unresolved D. V was shortened by 3 bases and J by 2 bases, with 10 bases between the two germline ends. Germline loops: CDR1 LNHDA, CDR2 SQIVND (reference sequence). The CDR3 covers 14 residues. CDR3 in amino acids: CASSISGNNYGYTF. The CDR3 nucleotides are TGTGCCAGTAGTATCTCCGGCAACAACTATGGCTACACCTTC.

The CDR3: CASSQRQVYGYTF. The CDR3 nucleotides are TGTGCCAGCAGCCAAAGACAGGTTTATGGCTACACCTTC. The V call is TRBV5-6, the J call TRBJ1-2, with a possible D match to TRBD1 (6 bases). The CDR3 runs 13 residues. V was shortened by 4 bases and J by 5 bases, with 12 bases between the two germline ends. CDR1 and CDR2 from the germline V gene are SGHDT and YYEEEE.

This rearrangement joins TRBV18 to TRBJ2-5; D remains ambiguous. This CDR3 comprises 14 residues. V was pared by 2 bases and J by 0 bases, with 7 bases between. Looked up from germline, CDR1 is KGHSH and CDR2 is LQKENI. CDR3 DNA: TGTGCCAGCTCACCAGGCAGGTACCAAGAGACCCAGTACTTC. Its translation is CASSPGRYQETQYF.

This sequence joins TRBV6-5 and TRBJ2-3, with TRBD2 identical over 12 bases. Germline CDR1 MNHEY, CDR2 SVGAGI. The CDR3 covers 13 residues. V was pared by 2 bases and J by 10 bases, with 1 base of the junction left unmatched. The DNA of the CDR3 is TGTGCCAGCAGTTACGGGACTAGCGGGTCGCAGTATTTT. Amino acids: CASSYGTSGSQYF.

V is TRBV28 and J is TRBJ2-7; D not certain. This CDR3 contains 14 residues. V was shortened by 10 bases and J by 3 bases, with 19 bases between the two germline ends. Germline CDR1 MDHEN, CDR2 SYDVKM. The CDR3 sequence is CATRRKGSSYEQYF. CDR3 bases: TGTGCCACCCGAAGAAAGGGTAGCAGCTACGAGCAGTACTTC.

The rearrangement joins TRBV6-6 to TRBJ2-1, with D possibly being TRBD1 (5 bases). V was trimmed by 0 bases and J by 8 bases, leaving 17 bases between them. The V gene's germline CDR1 is MNHNY and CDR2 SVGAGI (reference sequence). There are 16 residues in the CDR3. This CDR3 is CASSYSMAGSTDEQFF. The DNA for the CDR3 is TGTGCCAGCAGTTACTCGATGGCAGGGTCGACCGATGAGCAGTTCTTC.

V usage is TRBV29-1 and J usage is TRBJ2-2; 7 bases align to TRBD1. With V trimmed by 1 base and J by 0 bases, 2 bases remained unmatched. Per the germline V gene, CDR1 is SQVTM and CDR2 is ANQGSEA. This CDR3 contains 15 residues. CDR3 protein: CSVEVGQSNTGELFF. The CDR3 bases are TGCAGCGTTGAAGTGGGACAGTCGAACACCGGGGAGCTGTTTTTT.

This chain links TRBV9 with TRBJ1-1; perhaps TRBD1 as D (5 bases). V lost 0 bases to trimming and J lost 4 bases, with 13 bases between them. CDR1 SGDLS and CDR2 YYNGEE come from the germline V gene. The CDR3 length is 15 residues. The CDR3 DNA sequence: TGTGCCAGCAGCGTAGACGGCGGGGGGTTCACTGAAGCTTTCTTT. It specifies CASSVDGGGFTEAFF. Looking up the rest from reference TRBV9 and TRBJ1-1 gives the full variable domain: DSGVTQTPKHLITATGQRVTLRCSPRSGDLSVYWYQQSLDQGLQFLIQYYNGEERAKGNILERFSAQQFPDLHSELNLSSLELGDSALYFCASSVDGGGFTEAFFGQGTRLTVV.

The CDR3 reads CASSQESSGRAEANTGELFF. The CDR3 nucleotides are TGTGCCAGCAGCCAAGAATCTAGCGGGAGGGCCGAGGCGAACACCGGGGAGCTGTTTTTT. The gene calls are TRBV4-2 and TRBJ2-2; 12 bases align to TRBD2. After removal of 0 bases from V and 0 bases from J, the junction contained 8 bases not matched to a gene. This CDR3 region has 20 residues. Germline V gives CDR1 LGHNA, CDR2 YNFKEQ.